This T cell receptor (beta chain) was captured in a study of blood T cell repertoires in COVID-19. Study details: Sample material is recorded as cDNA or gDNA derived from T cells, B-cell-depleted T cells, or PBMCs.

The length of the CDR3 is 18 residues. Germline V lookup: CDR1 MNHNS, CDR2 SASEGT. Trimming cost V 1 base and J 6 bases; bases outside gene matches: 11. Clones were read by immunoSEQ multiplex PCR, and TCRdb kept only the in-frame ones, dropping some. The top ten hold 9% to 12% of the sample, which has over 150,000 clones, approximately 87% seen once. The TCR originated in a woman in her 70s with COVID-19, enrolled during active disease. This chain links TRBV6-1 with TRBJ2-1; 11 bases align to TRBD2. The sequenced sample consisted of peripheral blood. For the CDR3, the DNA is TGTGCCAGCAGTGAAGGTCCACTTAGCGGGGGGGCATCCAATGAGCAGTTCTTC. Its protein product is CASSEGPLSGGASNEQFF.